Below, one T cell receptor (beta chain) is given with its context. The CDR3 sequence is 17 residues long. The data belong to a study of blood T cell repertoires in COVID-19. Sequencing used immunoSEQ multiplex PCR; TCRdb keeps in-frame clones, though not all of them. Here the sample spans fewer than 35,000 clones, less than 90% being singletons. The sample taken for sequencing was peripheral blood. The gene calls are TRBV21-1 and TRBJ1-5. TRBV21-1 is assigned pseudogene status. This TCR was sampled from a woman older than 75 with active or convalescent COVID-19. The CDR3 sequence: CASSPPGGGRLIRPQHF. The CDR3 bases are TGTGCCAGCAGCCCCCCCGGGGGGGGGCGCTTAATTCGGCCCCAGCATTTT.